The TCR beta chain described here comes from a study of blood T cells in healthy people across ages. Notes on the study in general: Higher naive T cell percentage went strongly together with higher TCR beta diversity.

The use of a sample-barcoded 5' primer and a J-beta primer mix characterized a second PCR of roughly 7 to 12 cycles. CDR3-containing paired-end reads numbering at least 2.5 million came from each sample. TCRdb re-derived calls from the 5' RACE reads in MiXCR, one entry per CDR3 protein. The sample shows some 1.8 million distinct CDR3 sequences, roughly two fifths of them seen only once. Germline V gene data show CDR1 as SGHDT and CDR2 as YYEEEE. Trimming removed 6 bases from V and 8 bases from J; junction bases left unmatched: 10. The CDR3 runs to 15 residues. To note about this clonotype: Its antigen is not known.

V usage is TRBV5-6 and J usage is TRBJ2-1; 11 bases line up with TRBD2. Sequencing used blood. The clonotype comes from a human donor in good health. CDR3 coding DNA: TGTGCCAGCACTAGCGGGGGGTACTTTGGGGATGAGCAGTTCTTC. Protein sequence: CASTSGGYFGDEQFF.